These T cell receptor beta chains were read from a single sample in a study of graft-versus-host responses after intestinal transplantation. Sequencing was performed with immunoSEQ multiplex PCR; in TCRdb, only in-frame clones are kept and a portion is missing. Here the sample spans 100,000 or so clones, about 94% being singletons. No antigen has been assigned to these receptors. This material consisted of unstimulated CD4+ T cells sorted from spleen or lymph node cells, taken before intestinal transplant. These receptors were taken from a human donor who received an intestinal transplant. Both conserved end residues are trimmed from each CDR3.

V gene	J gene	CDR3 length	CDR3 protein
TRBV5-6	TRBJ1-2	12	ASSLGSLNYGYT
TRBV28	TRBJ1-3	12	ASSFGGRGNTIY
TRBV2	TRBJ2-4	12	ASSDQGATNIQY
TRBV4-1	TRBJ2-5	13	ASSQGWAGQETQY
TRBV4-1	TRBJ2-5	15	ASSQAQGSGYQETQY
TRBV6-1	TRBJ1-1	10	ASTRQGGEAF
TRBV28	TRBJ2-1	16	ASSFLTSGNIRHNEQF
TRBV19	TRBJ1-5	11	ASSIGSGQPQH
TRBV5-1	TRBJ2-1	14	ASSVLAGGPVNEQF
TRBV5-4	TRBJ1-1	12	ASSLRQAGTEAF
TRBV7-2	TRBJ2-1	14	ASSVGTSGWYNEQF
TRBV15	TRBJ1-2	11	ATRDSSVYGYT
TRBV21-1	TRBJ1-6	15	AGRGREDYSYNSPLH
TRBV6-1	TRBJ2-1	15	ASSEALGQGLYNEQF
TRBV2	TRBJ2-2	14	ASRGRTLMRGGELF
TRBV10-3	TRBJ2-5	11	AVAGKGQETQY
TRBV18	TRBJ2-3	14	ASSPPTSRYTDTQY
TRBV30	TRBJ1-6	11	AWETGYNSPLH
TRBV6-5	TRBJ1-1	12	ASRRAPRKIEAF
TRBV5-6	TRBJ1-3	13	ASSFGGSFGNTIY
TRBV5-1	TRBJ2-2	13	ASSLAGGNTGELF
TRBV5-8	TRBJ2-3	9	ASSLANTQY
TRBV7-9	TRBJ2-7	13	ASSPVGQGAVEQY
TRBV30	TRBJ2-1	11	AWNQVVPLEQF
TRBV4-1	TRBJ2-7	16	ASSQDFRASGSSYEQY
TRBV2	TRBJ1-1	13	ASRFVGQGGTEAF
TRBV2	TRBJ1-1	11	ASTTETNTEAF
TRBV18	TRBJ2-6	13	ASSPRGGGANVLT
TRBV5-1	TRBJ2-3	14	ASSFGTSGSGDTQY
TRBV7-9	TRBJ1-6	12	ASSSTGGDSPLH
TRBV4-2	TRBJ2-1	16	ASSQDLSLAGVYNEQF
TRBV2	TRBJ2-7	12	ASSVTGQGYEQY
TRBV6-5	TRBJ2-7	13	ASSYSHLVSREQY
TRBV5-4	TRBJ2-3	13	ASSLTSRSTDTQY
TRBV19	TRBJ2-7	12	ASRVSPVAGEQY
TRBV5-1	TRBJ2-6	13	ASSRTGPGANVLT
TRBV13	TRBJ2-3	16	ASSFTPGLAGKGDTQY
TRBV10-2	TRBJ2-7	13	ASSLRTGRSYEQY
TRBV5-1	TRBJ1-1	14	ASSLVGGLANTEAF
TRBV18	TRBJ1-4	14	ASSPTRTGNNEKLF
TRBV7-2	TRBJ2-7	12	ASSFFLGTGEQY
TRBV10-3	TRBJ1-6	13	AISESGQYNSPLH